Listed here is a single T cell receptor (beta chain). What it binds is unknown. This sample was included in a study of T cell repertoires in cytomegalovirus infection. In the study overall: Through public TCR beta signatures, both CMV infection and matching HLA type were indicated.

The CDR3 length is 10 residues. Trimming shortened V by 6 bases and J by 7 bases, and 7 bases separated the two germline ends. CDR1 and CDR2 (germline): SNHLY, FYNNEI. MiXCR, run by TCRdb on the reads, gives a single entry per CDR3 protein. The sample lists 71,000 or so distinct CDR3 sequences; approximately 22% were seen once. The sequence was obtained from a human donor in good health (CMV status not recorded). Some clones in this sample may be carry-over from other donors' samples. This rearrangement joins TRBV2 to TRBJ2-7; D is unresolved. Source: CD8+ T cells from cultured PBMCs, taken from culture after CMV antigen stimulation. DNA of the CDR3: TGTGCCAGCAGCGGACGGGAGCAGTACTTC. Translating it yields CASSGREQYF. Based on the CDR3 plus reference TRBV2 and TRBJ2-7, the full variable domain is EPEVTQTPSHQVTQMGQEVILRCVPISNHLYFYWYRQILGQKVEFLVSFYNNEISEKSEIFDDQFSVERPDGSNFTLKIRSTKLEDSAMYFCASSGREQYFGPGTRLTVT.